Listed below are T cell receptor beta chains from one sample, sequenced in a study of cytomegalovirus exposure and HLA in healthy donors. Sequencing was performed with immunoSEQ multiplex PCR; in TCRdb, only in-frame clones are kept and a portion is missing. This table holds 66,000 or so clones, about 97% found once. The specimen sequenced was PBMCs. Receptor source: a woman in her late teens or twenties in good health and CMV-seropositive. Each CDR3 is given with its conserved first and last residue. Fields, in order: clone size, J gene, CDR3 length, V gene, D gene, CDR3 protein, CDR3 DNA. A D gene is named only where the DNA matches it firmly. A row's size may be missing; if present it is once, few, many or a size class.

clone size: -; J gene: TRBJ1-1; CDR3 length: 14; V gene: TRBV21-1; D gene: -; CDR3 protein: CASRRETPNTEAFF; CDR3 DNA: TGTGCCAGCCGCCGGGAGACACCGAACACTGAAGCTTTCTTT
clone size: once; J gene: TRBJ1-2; CDR3 length: 14; V gene: TRBV27; D gene: TRBD1; CDR3 protein: CASSVRGPEHGYTF; CDR3 DNA: TGTGCCAGCAGTGTTAGGGGGCCAGAACATGGCTACACCTTC
clone size: -; J gene: TRBJ2-5; CDR3 length: 14; V gene: TRBV27; D gene: TRBD1; CDR3 protein: CASSLQGAQETQYF; CDR3 DNA: TGTGCCAGCAGTCTCCAGGGGGCCCAAGAGACCCAGTACTTC
clone size: -; J gene: TRBJ1-1; CDR3 length: 17; V gene: TRBV5-4; D gene: TRBD1; CDR3 protein: CASSLAGGRGMNTEAFF; CDR3 DNA: TGTGCCAGCAGCTTGGCCGGTGGCAGGGGGATGAACACTGAAGCTTTCTTT
clone size: -; J gene: TRBJ1-5; CDR3 length: 16; V gene: TRBV14; D gene: -; CDR3 protein: CASSAAGGLVNQPQHF; CDR3 DNA: TGTGCCAGCAGCGCTGCCGGGGGGCTAGTCAATCAGCCCCAGCATTTT
clone size: -; J gene: TRBJ2-2; CDR3 length: 15; V gene: TRBV27; D gene: -; CDR3 protein: CASSYPGRGTGELFF; CDR3 DNA: TGTGCCAGCAGTTACCCCGGTCGTGGCACCGGGGAGCTGTTTTTT
clone size: -; J gene: TRBJ2-7; CDR3 length: 14; V gene: TRBV10-2; D gene: -; CDR3 protein: CASGGKTRSYEQYF; CDR3 DNA: TGCGCCAGCGGGGGGAAAACCCGCTCCTACGAGCAGTACTTC
clone size: -; J gene: TRBJ2-7; CDR3 length: 13; V gene: TRBV4-1; D gene: -; CDR3 protein: CASSQRRGDEQYF; CDR3 DNA: TGCGCCAGCAGCCAAAGGCGGGGCGACGAGCAGTACTTC
clone size: -; J gene: TRBJ2-7; CDR3 length: 13; V gene: TRBV2; D gene: -; CDR3 protein: CASRPDSSYEQYF; CDR3 DNA: TGTGCCAGCAGGCCCGACAGCTCCTACGAGCAGTACTTC
clone size: -; J gene: TRBJ1-1; CDR3 length: 16; V gene: TRBV6-1; D gene: TRBD1; CDR3 protein: CASSDHPGQENTEVFF; CDR3 DNA: TGTGCCAGCAGTGATCACCCGGGACAGGAGAACACTGAAGTTTTCTTT
clone size: -; J gene: TRBJ2-3; CDR3 length: 15; V gene: TRBV28; D gene: -; CDR3 protein: CASSPTGQSTDTQYF; CDR3 DNA: TGTGCCAGCAGTCCCACCGGACAGAGCACAGATACGCAGTATTTT
clone size: -; J gene: TRBJ2-7; CDR3 length: 15; V gene: TRBV29-1; D gene: -; CDR3 protein: CSVEERGQESYEQYF; CDR3 DNA: TGCAGCGTTGAAGAAAGGGGACAAGAATCCTACGAGCAGTACTTC
clone size: -; J gene: TRBJ1-1; CDR3 length: 14; V gene: TRBV30; D gene: -; CDR3 protein: CAWSRRGRTTEAFF; CDR3 DNA: TGTGCCTGGAGTAGGAGGGGCAGAACAACTGAAGCTTTCTTT
clone size: -; J gene: TRBJ2-7; CDR3 length: 15; V gene: TRBV7-2; D gene: -; CDR3 protein: CASSSFGFRVGEQYF; CDR3 DNA: TGTGCCAGCAGCTCATTCGGGTTCCGAGTGGGCGAGCAGTACTTC
clone size: -; J gene: TRBJ2-7; CDR3 length: 15; V gene: TRBV5-1; D gene: TRBD2; CDR3 protein: CASSRTSGGTYEQYF; CDR3 DNA: TGCGCCAGCTCCAGGACTAGCGGGGGGACCTACGAGCAGTACTTC
clone size: -; J gene: TRBJ2-1; CDR3 length: 16; V gene: TRBV27; D gene: TRBD2; CDR3 protein: CASSRPGTSGHNEQFF; CDR3 DNA: TGTGCCAGCAGCCGCCCTGGGACTAGCGGTCACAATGAGCAGTTCTTC
clone size: -; J gene: TRBJ1-2; CDR3 length: 14; V gene: TRBV2; D gene: -; CDR3 protein: CASIPTSVPGGYTF; CDR3 DNA: TGTGCCAGCATTCCCACGTCCGTACCAGGTGGCTACACCTTC
clone size: -; J gene: TRBJ1-1; CDR3 length: 13; V gene: TRBV28; D gene: -; CDR3 protein: CASSLLQDTEAFF; CDR3 DNA: TGTGCCAGCAGTTTATTACAGGACACTGAAGCTTTCTTT
clone size: -; J gene: TRBJ2-1; CDR3 length: 14; V gene: TRBV27; D gene: -; CDR3 protein: CASSLRDSGHEQFF; CDR3 DNA: TGTGCCAGCAGTTTAAGGGACAGCGGGCATGAGCAGTTCTTC
clone size: -; J gene: TRBJ1-5; CDR3 length: 14; V gene: TRBV19; D gene: TRBD1; CDR3 protein: CASSIDGQGTPQHF; CDR3 DNA: TGTGCCAGTAGTATAGACGGACAGGGCACGCCCCAGCATTTT
clone size: -; J gene: TRBJ1-5; CDR3 length: 14; V gene: TRBV6-1; D gene: TRBD1; CDR3 protein: CATRTGTSNQPQHF; CDR3 DNA: TGTGCCACCAGGACAGGTACTAGCAATCAGCCCCAGCATTTT
clone size: once; J gene: TRBJ2-7; CDR3 length: 16; V gene: TRBV5-1; D gene: -; CDR3 protein: CASSIVGGGSANEQYF; CDR3 DNA: TGCGCCAGCAGCATCGTGGGCGGGGGCTCGGCCAACGAGCAGTACTTC
clone size: -; J gene: TRBJ1-4; CDR3 length: 15; V gene: TRBV6-5; D gene: -; CDR3 protein: CASSYSGATNEKLFF; CDR3 DNA: TGTGCCAGCAGTTACTCGGGAGCAACTAATGAAAAACTGTTTTTT
clone size: -; J gene: TRBJ2-7; CDR3 length: 10; V gene: TRBV5-6; D gene: -; CDR3 protein: CASGGYEQYF; CDR3 DNA: TGTGCCAGCGGGGGGTACGAGCAGTACTTC
clone size: -; J gene: TRBJ2-7; CDR3 length: 13; V gene: TRBV6-5; D gene: TRBD2; CDR3 protein: CASMRVAGAEQYF; CDR3 DNA: TGTGCCAGCATGAGGGTAGCGGGAGCCGAGCAGTACTTC
clone size: -; J gene: TRBJ2-3; CDR3 length: 15; V gene: TRBV4-1; D gene: TRBD2; CDR3 protein: CASSQEGTSRLVGHF; CDR3 DNA: TGCGCCAGCAGCCAAGAAGGGACTAGTCGTTTGGTCGGGCATTTT
clone size: -; J gene: TRBJ1-5; CDR3 length: 15; V gene: TRBV10-3; D gene: TRBD1; CDR3 protein: CAISDATGPNQPQHF; CDR3 DNA: TGTGCCATCAGTGACGCGACAGGGCCTAATCAGCCCCAGCATTTT
clone size: -; J gene: TRBJ1-3; CDR3 length: 17; V gene: TRBV27; D gene: TRBD1; CDR3 protein: CASRSLYGTGSGNTIYF; CDR3 DNA: TGTGCCAGCAGGTCTTTGTATGGGACAGGCTCTGGAAACACCATATATTTT
clone size: -; J gene: TRBJ2-2; CDR3 length: 19; V gene: TRBV4-1; D gene: TRBD1; CDR3 protein: CASSHKTGTGSIGTGELFF; CDR3 DNA: TGCGCCAGCAGCCATAAGACCGGGACAGGATCCATCGGGACCGGGGAGTTGTTTTTT
clone size: -; J gene: TRBJ2-3; CDR3 length: 16; V gene: TRBV27; D gene: TRBD1; CDR3 protein: CASSTPTGGDTDTQYF; CDR3 DNA: TGTGCCAGCAGTACCCCTACAGGGGGCGATACAGATACGCAGTATTTT
clone size: -; J gene: TRBJ2-7; CDR3 length: 14; V gene: TRBV28; D gene: TRBD2; CDR3 protein: CASSPRTSVYEQYF; CDR3 DNA: TGTGCCAGCAGTCCCCGTACTAGCGTCTACGAGCAGTACTTC
clone size: -; J gene: TRBJ2-1; CDR3 length: 18; V gene: TRBV5-6; D gene: TRBD2; CDR3 protein: CASSLGATSGRRFNEQFF; CDR3 DNA: TGTGCCAGCAGCTTGGGGGCGACTAGCGGGAGAAGGTTCAATGAGCAGTTCTTC